The 28 T cell receptor beta chains reported below all come from one sample, sequenced in a study of beta chain features in type 1 diabetes. Expressed TCRB transcripts were sequenced after all isolated RNA was converted to cDNA. Method: immunoSEQ multiplex PCR; TCRdb's copy keeps in-frame clones and lacks some. This sample has about 410,000 clones, with 14% found just once. Sequenced material: naive CD4+ T cells from blood. These receptors were obtained from a man aged 30 to 45 in good health.

This clone was seen only a few times. V usage is TRBV15 and J usage is TRBJ2-7, with 8 bases identical to TRBD2. Germline assignment: CDR1 LNHNV and CDR2 YYDKDF (reference sequence). V was clipped by 1 base and J by 3 bases; unmatched bases: 2. CDR3 length: 14 amino acids. The CDR3 sequence: CATSRGGTSYEQYF. In DNA form, the CDR3 reads TGTGCCACCAGCAGAGGAGGGACTAGCTACGAGCAGTACTTC. Based on the CDR3 plus reference TRBV15 and TRBJ2-7, the full variable domain is DAMVIQNPRYQVTQFGKPVTLSCSQTLNHNVMYWYQQKSSQAPKLLFHYYDKDFNNEADTPDNFQSRRPNTSFCFLDIRSPGLGDTAMYLCATSRGGTSYEQYFGPGTRLTVT.

In the case of this clone: Other DNA variants within this sample encode the same CDR3. The V call is TRBV29-1, the J call TRBJ1-2, with 7 nucleotides matching TRBD1. J lost 0 bases, V lost 6 bases, and 1 base had no gene match. Per germline, CDR1 SQVTM and CDR2 ANQGSEA. The CDR3 sequence is 12 residues long. In DNA, the CDR3 is TGCAGCGTGACAGGGACTAACTATGGCTACACCTTC. Its protein is CSVTGTNYGYTF.

The chain joins TRBV25-1 to TRBJ1-1; TRBD1 is a possible D gene (5 bases). Per germline, CDR1 MGHDK and CDR2 SYGVNS. This CDR3 region has 14 residues. Trimming removed 2 bases from V and 7 bases from J, with 14 bases in between. CDR3 sequence: CASSEMWGRSEAFF. DNA for the CDR3: TGTGCCAGCAGTGAAATGTGGGGCCGAAGTGAAGCTTTCTTT. Full variable domain (remainder filled in from reference TRBV25-1 and TRBJ1-1): EADIYQTPRYLVIGTGKKITLECSQTMGHDKMYWYQQDPGMELHLIHYSYGVNSTEKGDLSSESTVSRIRTEHFPLTLESARPSHTSQYLCASSEMWGRSEAFFGQGTRLTVV.

The chain couples TRBV5-4 to TRBJ2-1; no reliable D call. CDR3 length: 15 amino acids. Germline CDR1 and CDR2: SGHNT and YYREEE (reference sequence). The ends were cut back, 0 bases at V and 5 bases at J, with 12 bases in the middle. The CDR3 sequence is CASSLAGVLNNEQFF. The CDR3 nucleotides read TGTGCCAGCAGCTTGGCCGGAGTTCTAAACAATGAGCAGTTCTTC.

This clone showed up just a few times. The chain is built from TRBV6-5 and TRBJ2-5; a possible D gene is TRBD2 (6 bases). V lost 6 bases and J lost 7, with 21 bases in between. The germline V gene has CDR1 MNHEY and CDR2 SVGAGI. There are 15 residues in the CDR3. CDR3 amino acids: CASSQWGTGAGTQYF. The DNA for the CDR3 is TGTGCCAGCAGCCAATGGGGGACTGGCGCAGGGACCCAGTACTTC.

DNA of the CDR3: TGTGCCATCAGACGCGGGACGAACACCGGGGAGCTGTTTTTT. As protein: CAIRRGTNTGELFF. This chain links TRBV10-3 with TRBJ2-2; perhaps TRBD2 as D (6 bases). CDR1 ENHRY and CDR2 SYGVKD come from the germline V gene. The CDR3 loop spans 14 amino acids. Trimming took off 6 bases at V and 0 bases at J, with 8 bases between the two ends.

V gene TRBV6-5 combines with J gene TRBJ1-2; no clear D. The germline CDR1 and CDR2 sequences are MNHEY and SVGAGI. The length of the CDR3 is 13 residues. V was pared by 5 bases and J by 8 bases, with 15 bases between. The CDR3 nucleotides are TGTGCCAGCAGTGTGTATCTTCGAGAGGGCTACACCTTC. Translating gives CASSVYLREGYTF.

This clone was observed a few times. This chain connects TRBV7-2 to TRBJ2-3; 8 nucleotides match TRBD2. This CDR3 comprises 16 residues. The V and J ends lost 6 bases and 2 bases, in that order; junction bases with no gene match: 10. CDR1 and CDR2 from the germline V gene are SGHTA and FQGNSA. The CDR3 DNA sequence: TGTGCCAGCAGAAATAACTTAGCGGGGACCACAGATACGCAGTATTTT. Encoded protein: CASRNNLAGTTDTQYF.

This clone was detected a few times. This chain uses TRBV4-3 with TRBJ2-7; D is possibly TRBD1 (6 bases). The CDR3 has 14 residues. Germline loops: CDR1 LGHNA, CDR2 YSLEER. V was cut by 3 bases and J by 5 bases, with 14 bases left in between. CDR3 nucleotides: TGCGCCAGCAGCCAGAGGGGGACCTCTAACGAGCAGTACTTC. Translated, it gives CASSQRGTSNEQYF.

This clone appeared a few times. This rearrangement joins TRBV7-3 to TRBJ2-2; a possible D gene is TRBD2 (6 bases). There are 16 residues in the CDR3. Germline CDR1 and CDR2: SGHTA and FQGTGA. V lost 1 base and J 0 bases, leaving 9 bases between the germline ends. In nucleotides, the CDR3 is TGTGCCAGCAGCTTAAACGGGGGTTCGAACACCGGGGAGCTGTTTTTT. Amino acids: CASSLNGGSNTGELFF.

This clone has more than one count but fewer than ten. This chain uses TRBV7-9 with TRBJ2-1, with 7 bases matching TRBD2. There are 16 residues in the CDR3. Per germline, CDR1 SEHNR and CDR2 FQNEAQ (reference sequence). Trimming at V came to 4 bases and at J to 0 bases, leaving 6 bases not matched to a gene. The DNA for the CDR3 is TGTGCCAGCAGCTGGCCGCCGGGGGGCTCCTACAATGAGCAGTTCTTC. Translated: CASSWPPGGSYNEQFF.

The J gene is TRBJ2-3, the V gene TRBV4-3; D is unresolved. Trimming pared 1 base from V and 4 bases from J, leaving 9 bases between. The V gene's germline CDR1 is LGHNA and CDR2 YSLEER. There are 14 residues in the CDR3. CDR3 in DNA: TGCGCCAGCAGCCAAGGCGATAGAGCAGATACGCAGTATTTT. Protein product: CASSQGDRADTQYF.

J is TRBJ2-5 and V is TRBV11-2; a possible D gene is TRBD2 (5 bases). V dropped 3 bases and J dropped 1 base, with 9 bases sitting between them. The length of the CDR3 is 14 residues. Germline assignment: CDR1 SGHAT and CDR2 FQNNGV. CDR3 nucleotides: TGTGCCAGCAGCTTCGACCGGGGCCAAGAGACCCAGTACTTC. It yields the protein CASSFDRGQETQYF.

The chain combines TRBV18 with TRBJ2-3; D is ambiguous. The CDR3 is 13 amino acids. V lost 3 bases and J lost 3, with 7 bases in between. Germline CDR1 KGHSH, CDR2 LQKENI. In nucleotides, the CDR3 is TGTGCCAGCTCACCCGGCAATACAGATACGCAGTATTTT. Amino acid sequence: CASSPGNTDTQYF.

The V gene is TRBV5-1, the J gene TRBJ2-1, with D perhaps TRBD1 or TRBD2 (5 bases each). Trimming cost V 1 base and J 6 bases, with 17 bases left between them. Germline-derived CDR1 and CDR2 are SGHRS and YFSETQ. CDR3 size: 16 residues. In nucleotides, the CDR3 is TGCGCCAGCAGCTTGTTTCTGACCGGGGCGGGCAATGAGCAGTTCTTC. Translation gives CASSLFLTGAGNEQFF. Full variable domain (rest looked up from reference TRBV5-1 and TRBJ2-1): KAGVTQTPRYLIKTRGQQVTLSCSPISGHRSVSWYQQTPGQGLQFLFEYFSETQRNKGNFPGRFSGRQFSNSRSEMNVSTLELGDSALYLCASSLFLTGAGNEQFFGPGTRLTVL.

The genes are TRBV9 and TRBJ2-1; D is unclear. This CDR3 is 15 amino acids long. V gave up 0 bases and J gave up 4 bases, with 11 bases separating them. Germline lookup yields CDR1 SGDLS and CDR2 YYNGEE. The CDR3 DNA reads as TGTGCCAGCAGCGTAGATGCCGAACCTTACAATGAGCAGTTCTTC. Residues: CASSVDAEPYNEQFF. The variable domain in full, with the rest retrieved from reference TRBV9 and TRBJ2-1, is DSGVTQTPKHLITATGQRVTLRCSPRSGDLSVYWYQQSLDQGLQFLIQYYNGEERAKGNILERFSAQQFPDLHSELNLSSLELGDSALYFCASSVDAEPYNEQFFGPGTRLTVL.

This clone has just a few counts. This chain connects TRBV14 to TRBJ2-7; D unresolved. CDR3 size: 12 residues. The V gene's germline CDR1 is SGHDN and CDR2 FVKESK. V lost 1 base, J lost 9 bases, and 10 bases lay in between. The DNA of the CDR3 is TGTGCCAGCAGCCAAGGGAAGGGTAGGCAGTACGTC. Translated: CASSQGKGRQYV.

The chain carries TRBV25-1 and TRBJ2-1, with D maybe TRBD1 (6 bases). Trimming removed 3 bases from V and 5 bases from J, with 20 bases in between. The germline V gene encodes CDR1 MGHDK and CDR2 SYGVNS. The CDR3 sequence is 17 residues long. Written as DNA, the CDR3 is TGTGCCAGCAGTGATGTCATGGGGGCTAGCCCGAACAATGAGCAGTTCTTC. It translates to CASSDVMGASPNNEQFF. Drawing the rest from reference TRBV25-1 and TRBJ2-1, the complete variable domain is EADIYQTPRYLVIGTGKKITLECSQTMGHDKMYWYQQDPGMELHLIHYSYGVNSTEKGDLSSESTVSRIRTEHFPLTLESARPSHTSQYLCASSDVMGASPNNEQFFGPGTRLTVL.

This sequence joins TRBV29-1 and TRBJ2-5, with D maybe TRBD1 (6 bases). The J call is in doubt because the DNA end fits TRBJ2-7 better. The CDR3 covers 13 residues. Germline CDR1 and CDR2: SQVTM and ANQGSEA. CDR3 residues: CSVSFRGSYEQYF. The DNA of the CDR3 is TGCAGCGTTTCTTTCAGGGGCTCCTACGAGCAGTACTTC.

This clone was picked up a small number of times. V gene TRBV4-3 combines with J gene TRBJ2-7; D possibly matches TRBD1 or TRBD2 (5 bases each). In germline, CDR1 is LGHNA, CDR2 YSLEER. The CDR3 covers 16 residues. Trimming cost V 0 bases and J 2 bases, with 14 bases left between them. The CDR3 reads CASSQDLGRITYEQYV. The CDR3 DNA follows: TGCGCCAGCAGCCAAGATTTGGGACGGATAACCTACGAGCAGTACGTC.

J is TRBJ1-6 and V is TRBV7-2; 9 positions match TRBD1. Germline loops: CDR1 SGHTA, CDR2 FQGNSA. The ends lost 7 bases at V and 7 bases at J; junction bases unmatched: 2. The CDR3 extends over 13 amino acids. Here the CDR3 reads CASNGQGNSPLHF. CDR3 sequence (DNA): TGTGCCAGCAACGGACAGGGGAATTCACCCCTCCACTTT.

The chain employs TRBV18 and TRBJ2-7; D unclear. The V gene's germline CDR1 is KGHSH and CDR2 LQKENI. CDR3 size: 12 residues. V was cut by 6 bases and J by 3 bases, with 9 bases left in between. This CDR3 is CASSTIGYEQYF. The DNA of the CDR3 is TGTGCCAGCTCGACCATTGGCTACGAGCAGTACTTC.

This clone was recorded many times. The gene calls are TRBV5-1 and TRBJ2-1; possibly TRBD2 for D (5 bases). The CDR3 runs to 15 residues. CDR1 is SGHRS and CDR2 is YFSETQ in the germline V gene. V lost 3 bases and J lost 6, with 16 bases in between. CDR3 coding DNA: TGCGCCAGCAGCTCAACTAGATCTACCGGCAATGAGCAGTTCTTC. It codes for CASSSTRSTGNEQFF.

The chain has TRBV29-1 and TRBJ1-2; 11 bases match TRBD1. Per the germline V gene, CDR1 is SQVTM and CDR2 is ANQGSEA. V gave up 5 bases and J gave up 4 bases; unmatched junction bases: 3. This CDR3 region has 13 residues. CDR3 bases: TGCAGCGTTCGGGACAGGGGGGCCTATGGCTACACCTTC. This sequence encodes CSVRDRGAYGYTF.

In this sample, this clone turned up a few times. This chain connects TRBV14 to TRBJ1-4; D is unclear. Trimming took 0 bases from V and 5 from J, leaving 10 bases between them. The germline V gene has CDR1 SGHDN and CDR2 FVKESK. This CDR3 has 15 amino acids. Here the CDR3 DNA reads TGTGCCAGCAGCCAAGAGTTCCAGAGAAATGAAAAACTGTTTTTT. This gives the protein CASSQEFQRNEKLFF.

The gene calls are TRBV6-1 and TRBJ2-2, with TRBD1 as a possible D gene (5 bases). The germline V and J ends were trimmed by 6 bases and 0 bases, with 11 bases remaining between them. In germline, CDR1 is MNHNS, CDR2 SASEGT. This CDR3 has 15 amino acids. CDR3 in amino acids: CASRGQVTNTGELFF. The DNA of the CDR3 is TGTGCCAGCAGAGGACAAGTAACGAACACCGGGGAGCTGTTTTTT.

In this sample, this clone turned up a few times. The V gene is TRBV2, the J gene TRBJ2-1; D is tentatively TRBD1 or TRBD2 (5 bases each). The germline V gene encodes CDR1 SNHLY and CDR2 FYNNEI. V was pared by 8 bases and J by 5 bases, with 13 bases between. CDR3 length: 13 amino acids. The CDR3 region has the DNA TGTGCCAGCCTCCGGGACGGCAACAATGAGCAGTTCTTC. Residues: CASLRDGNNEQFF.

Of note for this clone: A much larger clone is a single base away; this may be a read error. The V gene is TRBV11-2, the J gene TRBJ2-5; D gene ambiguous. The CDR3 has 12 amino acids. The V end was cut by 3 bases, the J end by 5 bases, with 7 bases between. In germline, CDR1 is SGHAT, CDR2 FQNNGV. The CDR3 sequence: CASSFVGETQYF. DNA of the CDR3: TGTGCCAGCAGCTTCGTAGGGGAGACCCAGTACTTC.